The sequence of this T cell receptor beta chain was determined in a study of PD-1 blockade in classical Hodgkin lymphoma. Overall study results and limits: What caused the repertoire differences, perhaps disease activity or prior therapy, remains undefined.

Between the trimmed V and J ends, which lost 4 bases and 0 bases, there was a span of 20 bases. The CDR3 totals 18 residues. Germline CDR1 SGHTA, CDR2 FQGNSA. Each patient relapsed following autologous stem cell transplantation, and prior brentuximab vedotin exposure differed. Purification of CD4+ T cells from thawed PBMCs was achieved by magnetic negative selection. Best responses were complete response, partial response or progressive disease. Clones were sequenced by immunoSEQ multiplex PCR, and TCRdb holds only the in-frame ones, with some missing. This sample has about 29,000 clones, with about 85% found just once. About this clone: Its antigen remains unidentified.

This sample comprised CD4+ T cells from blood, obtained at baseline. The sequence was obtained from a human donor with classical Hodgkin lymphoma. This chain connects TRBV7-2 to TRBJ2-3; a weak D match, TRBD2 (5 bases). CDR3 nucleotides: TGTGCCAGCAGCTCTAACCTGATAAGCGGAGGTAGCACAGATACGCAGTATTTT. Translating gives CASSSNLISGGSTDTQYF.